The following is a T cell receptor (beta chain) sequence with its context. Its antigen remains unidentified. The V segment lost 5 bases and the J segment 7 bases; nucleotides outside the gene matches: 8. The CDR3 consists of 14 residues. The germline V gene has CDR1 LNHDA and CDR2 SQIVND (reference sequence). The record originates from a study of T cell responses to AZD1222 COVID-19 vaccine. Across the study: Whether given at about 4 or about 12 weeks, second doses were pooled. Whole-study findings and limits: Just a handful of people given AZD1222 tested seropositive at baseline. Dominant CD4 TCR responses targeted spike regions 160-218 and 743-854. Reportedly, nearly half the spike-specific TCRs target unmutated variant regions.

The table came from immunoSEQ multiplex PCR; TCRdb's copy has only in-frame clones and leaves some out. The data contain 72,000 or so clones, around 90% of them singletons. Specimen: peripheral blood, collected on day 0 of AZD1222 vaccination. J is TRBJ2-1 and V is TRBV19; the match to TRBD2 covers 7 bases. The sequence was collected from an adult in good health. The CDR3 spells CASSRGSGMNEQFF. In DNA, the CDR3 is TGTGCCAGTAGTCGGGGGAGCGGGATGAATGAGCAGTTCTTC.